The T cell receptor (beta chain) under discussion was sequenced for a study of regulatory T cells in long-lasting Graves disease. Study context: By definition, persistent Graves' disease involved antithyroid drugs for over 5 years alongside positive TSH receptor antibodies.

This clonotype was counted many times. Described time point: persistent/refractory GD, antithyroid drugs over 5 years with positive TRAb. Preparation of the TCR library used RNA extracted from PBMCs. CDR3 regions were amplified by Arm-PCR using iRepertoire HTBI primers to build TCR beta libraries. TCRdb itself ran the multiplex PCR reads through MiXCR, one entry per CDR3 protein. The sample contains approximately 500,000 distinct CDR3 sequences, around a fifth of which appear only once. This sequence originates from a female donor with Graves disease. Sequencing was performed on peripheral blood mononuclear cells (PBMCs), taken when the disease was refractory, from a patient treated with antithyroid drugs.

CDR3 in DNA: TGTGCCAGCAGGACTCCCCTTAGCGGGAGCTACGAGCAGTACTTC. It encodes CASRTPLSGSYEQYF. The genes are TRBV6-1 and TRBJ2-7; 9 bases map to TRBD2. CDR3 length: 15 residues. Germline CDR1 and CDR2: MNHNS and SASEGT. Trimming took 6 bases from V and 3 from J; bases not matched to a gene: 9.